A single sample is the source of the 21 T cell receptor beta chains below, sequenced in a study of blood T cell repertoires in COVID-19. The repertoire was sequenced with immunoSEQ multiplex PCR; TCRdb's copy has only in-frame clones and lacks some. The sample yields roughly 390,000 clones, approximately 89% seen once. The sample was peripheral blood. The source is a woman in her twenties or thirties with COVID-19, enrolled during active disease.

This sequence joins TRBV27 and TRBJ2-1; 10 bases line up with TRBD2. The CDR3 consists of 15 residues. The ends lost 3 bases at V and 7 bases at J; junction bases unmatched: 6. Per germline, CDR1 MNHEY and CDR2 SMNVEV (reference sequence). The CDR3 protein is CASSFLAGVGNEQFF. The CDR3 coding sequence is TGTGCCAGCAGTTTTCTAGCGGGAGTCGGGAATGAGCAGTTCTTC.

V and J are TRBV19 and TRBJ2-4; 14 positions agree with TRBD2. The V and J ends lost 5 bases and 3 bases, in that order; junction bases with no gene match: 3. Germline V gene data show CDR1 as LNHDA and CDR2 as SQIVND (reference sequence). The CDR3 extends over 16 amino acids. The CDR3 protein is CASSGTSGSGKNIQYF. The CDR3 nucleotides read TGTGCCAGTAGTGGGACTAGCGGGAGTGGCAAAAACATTCAGTACTTC.

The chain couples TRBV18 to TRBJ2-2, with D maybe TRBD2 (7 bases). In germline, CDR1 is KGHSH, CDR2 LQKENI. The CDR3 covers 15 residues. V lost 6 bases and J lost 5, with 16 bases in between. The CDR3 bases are TGTGCCAGCTCCCCGGCAGCGGGACAAACCGGGGAGCTGTTTTTT. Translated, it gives CASSPAAGQTGELFF.

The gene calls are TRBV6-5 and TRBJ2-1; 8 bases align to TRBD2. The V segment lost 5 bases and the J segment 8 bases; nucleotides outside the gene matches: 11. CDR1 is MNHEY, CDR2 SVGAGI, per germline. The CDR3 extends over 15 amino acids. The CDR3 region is CASSHRLARRDEQFF. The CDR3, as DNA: TGTGCCAGCAGTCACCGACTAGCGCGGAGGGATGAGCAGTTCTTC.

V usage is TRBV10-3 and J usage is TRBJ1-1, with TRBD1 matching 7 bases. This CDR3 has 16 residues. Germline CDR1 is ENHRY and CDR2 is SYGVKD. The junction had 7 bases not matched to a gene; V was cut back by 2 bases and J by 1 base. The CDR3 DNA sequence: TGTGCCATCAGTGAGCCGGGGACAGTTTGGAACACTGAAGCTTTCTTT. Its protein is CAISEPGTVWNTEAFF.

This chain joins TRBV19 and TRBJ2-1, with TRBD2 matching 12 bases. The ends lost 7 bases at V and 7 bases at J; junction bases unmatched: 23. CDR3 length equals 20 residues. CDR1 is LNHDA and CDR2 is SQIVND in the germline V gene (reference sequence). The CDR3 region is CASTPDQLAGGKPRGNEQFF. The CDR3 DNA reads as TGTGCCAGTACTCCCGACCAACTAGCGGGAGGCAAGCCCCGGGGTAATGAGCAGTTCTTC. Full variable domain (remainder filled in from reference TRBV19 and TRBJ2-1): DGGITQSPKYLFRKEGQNVTLSCEQNLNHDAMYWYRQDPGQGLRLIYYSQIVNDFQKGDIAEGYSVSREKKESFPLTVTSAQKNPTAFYLCASTPDQLAGGKPRGNEQFFGPGTRLTVL.

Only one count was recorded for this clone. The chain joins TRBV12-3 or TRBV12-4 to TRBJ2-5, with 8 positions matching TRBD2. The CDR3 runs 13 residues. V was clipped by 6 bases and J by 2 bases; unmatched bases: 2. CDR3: CASRPSGQETQYF. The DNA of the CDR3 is TGTGCCAGCAGGCCTAGCGGGCAAGAGACCCAGTACTTC.

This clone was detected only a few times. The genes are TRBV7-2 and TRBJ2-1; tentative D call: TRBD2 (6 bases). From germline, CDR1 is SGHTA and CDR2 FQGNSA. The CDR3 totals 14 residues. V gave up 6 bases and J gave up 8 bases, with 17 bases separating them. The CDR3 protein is CASSPTSMVYEQFF. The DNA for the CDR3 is TGTGCCAGCAGTCCGACTAGTATGGTATATGAGCAGTTCTTC.

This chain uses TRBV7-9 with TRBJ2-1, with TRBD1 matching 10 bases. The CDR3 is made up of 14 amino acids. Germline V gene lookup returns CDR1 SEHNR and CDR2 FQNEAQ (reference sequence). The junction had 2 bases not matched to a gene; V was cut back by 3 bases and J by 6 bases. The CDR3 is CASSFWDRGNEQFF. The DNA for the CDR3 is TGTGCCAGCAGCTTTTGGGACAGGGGCAATGAGCAGTTCTTC.

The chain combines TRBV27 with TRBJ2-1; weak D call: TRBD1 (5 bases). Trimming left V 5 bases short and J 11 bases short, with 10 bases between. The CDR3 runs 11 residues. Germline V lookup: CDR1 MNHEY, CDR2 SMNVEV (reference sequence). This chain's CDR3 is CASSGWGQQFF. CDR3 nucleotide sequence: TGTGCCAGCAGTGGGTGGGGCCAGCAGTTCTTC.

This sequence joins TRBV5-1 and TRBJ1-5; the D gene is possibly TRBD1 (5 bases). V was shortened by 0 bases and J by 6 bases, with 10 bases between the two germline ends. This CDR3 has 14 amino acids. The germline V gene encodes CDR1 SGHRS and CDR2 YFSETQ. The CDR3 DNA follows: TGCGCCAGCAGCTTGGGACAGCCCGGTCAGCCCCAGCATTTT. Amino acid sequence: CASSLGQPGQPQHF. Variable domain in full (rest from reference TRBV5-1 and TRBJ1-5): KAGVTQTPRYLIKTRGQQVTLSCSPISGHRSVSWYQQTPGQGLQFLFEYFSETQRNKGNFPGRFSGRQFSNSRSEMNVSTLELGDSALYLCASSLGQPGQPQHFGDGTRLSIL.

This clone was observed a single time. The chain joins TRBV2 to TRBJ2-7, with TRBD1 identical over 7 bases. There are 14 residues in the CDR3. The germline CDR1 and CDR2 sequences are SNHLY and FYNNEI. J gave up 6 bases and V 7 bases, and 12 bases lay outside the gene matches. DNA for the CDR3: TGTGCCAGCACTATGACAGGGTCGGCTCGCGAGCAGTACTTC. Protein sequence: CASTMTGSAREQYF.

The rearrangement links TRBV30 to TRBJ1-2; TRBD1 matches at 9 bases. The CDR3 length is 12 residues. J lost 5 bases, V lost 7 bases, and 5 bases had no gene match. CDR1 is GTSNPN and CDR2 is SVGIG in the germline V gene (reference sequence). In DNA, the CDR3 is TGTGCCTCGACAGGGGGAATATATGGCTACACCTTC. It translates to CASTGGIYGYTF.

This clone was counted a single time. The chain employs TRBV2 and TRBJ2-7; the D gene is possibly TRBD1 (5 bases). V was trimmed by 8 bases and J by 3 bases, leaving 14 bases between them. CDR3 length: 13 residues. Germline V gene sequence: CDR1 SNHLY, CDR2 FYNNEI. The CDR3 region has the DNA TGTGCCAGCGGATCAAGGGGAAGCTACGAGCAGTACTTC. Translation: CASGSRGSYEQYF.

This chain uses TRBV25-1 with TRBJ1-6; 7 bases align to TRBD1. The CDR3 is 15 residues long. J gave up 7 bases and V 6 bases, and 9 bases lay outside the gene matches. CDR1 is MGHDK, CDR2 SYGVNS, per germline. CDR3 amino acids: CASRPPGGQNSPLHF. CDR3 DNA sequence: TGTGCCAGCAGGCCCCCAGGGGGGCAAAATTCACCCCTCCACTTT.

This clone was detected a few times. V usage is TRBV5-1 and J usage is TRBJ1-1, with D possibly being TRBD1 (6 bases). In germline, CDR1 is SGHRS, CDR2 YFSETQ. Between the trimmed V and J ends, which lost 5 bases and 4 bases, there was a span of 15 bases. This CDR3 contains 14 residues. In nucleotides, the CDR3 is TGCGCCAGCAGTCACGATACAGGGAGCACTGAAGCTTTCTTT. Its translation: CASSHDTGSTEAFF.

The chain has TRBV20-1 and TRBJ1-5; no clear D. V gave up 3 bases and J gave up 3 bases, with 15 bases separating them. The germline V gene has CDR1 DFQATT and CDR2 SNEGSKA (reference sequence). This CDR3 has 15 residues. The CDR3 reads CSASSTFMYNQPQHF. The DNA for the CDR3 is TGCAGTGCTAGTTCGACATTCATGTACAATCAGCCCCAGCATTTT.

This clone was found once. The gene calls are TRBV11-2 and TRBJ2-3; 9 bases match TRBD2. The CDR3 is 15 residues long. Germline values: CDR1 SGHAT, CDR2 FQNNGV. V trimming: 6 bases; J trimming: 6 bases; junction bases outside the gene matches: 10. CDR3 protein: CASSTSGGMLDTQYF. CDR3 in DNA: TGTGCCAGCAGTACCAGCGGGGGGATGCTCGATACGCAGTATTTT.

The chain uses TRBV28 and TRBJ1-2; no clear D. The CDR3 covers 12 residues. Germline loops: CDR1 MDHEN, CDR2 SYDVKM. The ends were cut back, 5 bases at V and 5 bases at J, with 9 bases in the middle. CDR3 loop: CASSLGVYGYTF. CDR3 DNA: TGTGCCAGCAGTCTCGGGGTTTATGGCTACACCTTC.

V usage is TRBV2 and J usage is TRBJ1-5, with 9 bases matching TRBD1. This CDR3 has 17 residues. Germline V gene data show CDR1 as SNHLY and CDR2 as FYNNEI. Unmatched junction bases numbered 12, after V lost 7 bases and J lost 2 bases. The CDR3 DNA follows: TGTGCCAGCAACAGGGGGCGCGTGGTAGGGGGCAATCAGCCCCAGCATTTT. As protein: CASNRGRVVGGNQPQHF.

The CDR3 DNA follows: TGTGCCAGCAGTCAGGACAGGGGGGTTAATGGCTACACCTTC. This codes for CASSQDRGVNGYTF. The V call is TRBV5-5, the J call TRBJ1-2; 10 bases match TRBD1. J was trimmed by 6 bases and V by 5 bases; bases with no gene match: 7. This CDR3 spans 14 amino acids. Germline assignment: CDR1 SGHKS and CDR2 YYEKEE (reference sequence).